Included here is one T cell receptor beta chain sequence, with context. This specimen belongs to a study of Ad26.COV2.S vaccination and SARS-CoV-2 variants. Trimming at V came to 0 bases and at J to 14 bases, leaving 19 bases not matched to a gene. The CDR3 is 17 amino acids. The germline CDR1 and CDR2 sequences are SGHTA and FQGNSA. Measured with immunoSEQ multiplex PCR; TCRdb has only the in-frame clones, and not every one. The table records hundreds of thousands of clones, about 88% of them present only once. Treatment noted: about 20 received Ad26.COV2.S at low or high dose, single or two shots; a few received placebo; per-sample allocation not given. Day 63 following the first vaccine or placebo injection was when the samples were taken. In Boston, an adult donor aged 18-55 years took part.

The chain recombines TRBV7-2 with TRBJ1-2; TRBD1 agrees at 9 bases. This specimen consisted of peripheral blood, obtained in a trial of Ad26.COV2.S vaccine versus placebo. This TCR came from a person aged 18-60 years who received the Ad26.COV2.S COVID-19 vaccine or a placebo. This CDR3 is CASSLAGTGSSLGHTTF. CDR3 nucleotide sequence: TGTGCCAGCAGCTTAGCCGGGACAGGGTCTTCCCTAGGACACACTACCTTC.